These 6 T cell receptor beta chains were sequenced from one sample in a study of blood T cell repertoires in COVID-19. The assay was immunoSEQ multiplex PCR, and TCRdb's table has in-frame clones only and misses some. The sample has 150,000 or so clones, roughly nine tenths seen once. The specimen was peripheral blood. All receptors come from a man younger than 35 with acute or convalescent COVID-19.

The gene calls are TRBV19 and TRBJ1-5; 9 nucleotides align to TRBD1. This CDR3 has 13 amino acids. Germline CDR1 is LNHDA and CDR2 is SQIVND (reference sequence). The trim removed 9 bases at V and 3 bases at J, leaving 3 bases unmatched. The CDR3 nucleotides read TGTGCCAGCCGGGACAGGGTCAATCAGCCCCAGCATTTT. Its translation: CASRDRVNQPQHF.

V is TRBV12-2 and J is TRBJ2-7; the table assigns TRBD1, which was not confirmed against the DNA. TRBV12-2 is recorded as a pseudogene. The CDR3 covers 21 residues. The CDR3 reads CASRLPTKDRPQPGVPYEQYV. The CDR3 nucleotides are TGTGCAAGTCGCTTACCCACAAAGGACAGACCCCAACCGGGCGTGCCATACGAGCAGTACGTC.

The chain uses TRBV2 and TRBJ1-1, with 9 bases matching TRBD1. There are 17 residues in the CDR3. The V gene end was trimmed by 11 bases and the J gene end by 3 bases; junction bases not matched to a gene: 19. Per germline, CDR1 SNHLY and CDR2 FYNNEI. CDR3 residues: CAFRGGTGGYGDTEAFF. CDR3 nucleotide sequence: TGTGCCTTCCGAGGGGGTACAGGGGGCTATGGGGACACTGAAGCTTTCTTT. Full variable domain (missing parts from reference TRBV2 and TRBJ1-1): EPEVTQTPSHQVTQMGQEVILRCVPISNHLYFYWYRQILGQKVEFLVSFYNNEISEKSEIFDDQFSVERPDGSNFTLKIRSTKLEDSAMYFCAFRGGTGGYGDTEAFFGQGTRLTVV.

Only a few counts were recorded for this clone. The CDR3 loop is CASSLDRNTEAFF. The CDR3 nucleotides read TGTGCCAGCAGCTTAGACAGGAACACTGAAGCTTTCTTT. The chain has TRBV7-9 and TRBJ1-1; D gene uncertain. The CDR3 length is 13 residues. Germline-derived CDR1 and CDR2 are SEHNR and FQNEAQ (reference sequence). Trimming left V 1 base short and J 1 base short, with 4 bases between.

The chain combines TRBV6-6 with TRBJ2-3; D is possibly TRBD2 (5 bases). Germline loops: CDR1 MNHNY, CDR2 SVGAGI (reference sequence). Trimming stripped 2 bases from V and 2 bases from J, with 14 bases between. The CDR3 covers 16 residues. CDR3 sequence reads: CASSYHRGVLTDTQYF. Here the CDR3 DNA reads TGTGCCAGCAGTTACCACCGGGGTGTCCTCACAGATACGCAGTATTTT.

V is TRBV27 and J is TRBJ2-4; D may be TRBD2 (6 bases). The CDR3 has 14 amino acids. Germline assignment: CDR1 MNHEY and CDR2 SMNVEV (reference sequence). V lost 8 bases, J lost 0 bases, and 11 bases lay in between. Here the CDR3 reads CASGPGLAKNIQYF. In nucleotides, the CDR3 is TGTGCCAGCGGCCCGGGACTAGCCAAAAACATTCAGTACTTC.